The clone carrying this TCR beta chain was observed at least ten times. Its antigen is unidentified. This specimen comes from a study of neurological immune-mediated disorders. Study outcomes and limitations: The greatest TCR clonal expansion occurred in HTLV-1-associated myelopathy and the least in multiple sclerosis, which fell below healthy controls. The study found no CDR3 amino acid sequences shared by expanded clones across subjects, suggesting private repertoires in all groups.

The sorted libraries took 1 million CD4+ or CD8+ T cells. A 10-nucleotide random UMI tagged transcripts in template-switch 5'RACE cDNA synthesis. TCRdb reprocessed the 5' RACE reads via MiXCR and lists one record per CDR3 protein. The table has more than 15,000 distinct CDR3 sequences, approximately 3.7% seen once. V was pared by 5 bases and J by 4 bases, with 8 bases of the junction left unmatched. The CDR3 covers 14 residues. The germline CDR1 and CDR2 sequences are LGHDT and YNNKEL (reference sequence). This sequence originates from a woman between 40 and 50 years old in good health. The chain is built from TRBV3-1 and TRBJ2-7; 7 nucleotides match TRBD2. Material for sequencing was CD8+ T cells from blood. The CDR3 spells CASSFGTTSYEQYF. The CDR3 DNA reads TGTGCCAGCAGCTTCGGGACTACCTCGTACGAGCAGTACTTC.